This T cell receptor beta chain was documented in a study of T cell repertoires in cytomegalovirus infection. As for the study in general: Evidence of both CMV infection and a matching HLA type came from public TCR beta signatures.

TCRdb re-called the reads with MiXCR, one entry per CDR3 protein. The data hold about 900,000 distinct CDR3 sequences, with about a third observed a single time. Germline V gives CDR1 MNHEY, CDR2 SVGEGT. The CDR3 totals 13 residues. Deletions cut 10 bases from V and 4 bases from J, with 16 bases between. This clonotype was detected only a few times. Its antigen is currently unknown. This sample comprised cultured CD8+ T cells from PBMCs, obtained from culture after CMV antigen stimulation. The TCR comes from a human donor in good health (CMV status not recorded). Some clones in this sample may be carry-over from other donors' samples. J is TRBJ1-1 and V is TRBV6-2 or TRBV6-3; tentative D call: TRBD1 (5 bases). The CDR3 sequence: CATTAGQSTEAFF. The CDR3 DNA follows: TGTGCCACGACAGCGGGGCAAAGCACTGAAGCTTTCTTT.